The 24 T cell receptor beta chains given below trace back to one sample, sequenced in a study of blood T cell repertoires in COVID-19. Some clones are missing from TCRdb's copy, which holds only in-frame ones; the method was immunoSEQ multiplex PCR. The profile shows a few hundred thousand clones, 80% to 95% of them singletons. The sample taken for sequencing was PBMCs or T cells enriched from blood (not recorded which). Receptor source: a woman younger than 45 who had recovered from COVID-19.

The chain combines TRBV11-1 with TRBJ1-1; no definite D call. The V gene's germline CDR1 is SGHAT and CDR2 FQDESV (reference sequence). V was cut by 0 bases and J by 6 bases, with 11 bases left in between. This CDR3 comprises 14 residues. The CDR3 here is CASSLASPVAEAFF. CDR3 DNA: TGTGCCAGCAGCTTAGCGTCCCCGGTGGCTGAAGCTTTCTTT.

The chain has TRBV7-3 and TRBJ2-2; 15 nucleotides align to TRBD2. Losses at the gene ends were 5 bases for V and 6 bases for J; bases not matched to a gene: 7. CDR1 is SGHTA and CDR2 is FQGTGA in the germline V gene. This CDR3 has 17 residues. CDR3 region: CASSPGTSGRLPGELFF. As DNA, the CDR3 is TGTGCCAGCAGCCCCGGGACTAGCGGGAGGTTACCCGGGGAGCTGTTTTTT.

The V call is TRBV28, the J call TRBJ1-4, with 7 nucleotides matching TRBD1. The CDR3 is 16 residues long. Germline V gives CDR1 MDHEN, CDR2 SYDVKM. V shed 5 bases and J 1 base; nucleotides not matched to a gene: 7. CDR3 sequence reads: CASSLRGFGTNEKLFF. CDR3 bases: TGTGCCAGCAGTCTCAGGGGGTTCGGAACTAATGAAAAACTGTTTTTT.

The chain is built from TRBV5-1 and TRBJ1-2; possibly TRBD1 for D (6 bases). Trimming pared 4 bases from V and 4 bases from J, leaving 11 bases between. Germline CDR1 reads SGHRS; CDR2 reads YFSETQ. The CDR3 loop spans 13 amino acids. Here the CDR3 DNA reads TGCGCCAGCAGCGCTGGACAGCTCTATGGCTACACCTTC. It encodes CASSAGQLYGYTF. Looking up the rest from reference TRBV5-1 and TRBJ1-2 gives the full variable domain: KAGVTQTPRYLIKTRGQQVTLSCSPISGHRSVSWYQQTPGQGLQFLFEYFSETQRNKGNFPGRFSGRQFSNSRSEMNVSTLELGDSALYLCASSAGQLYGYTFGSGTRLTVV.

V and J are TRBV28 and TRBJ2-5, with TRBD2 matching 7 bases. Trimming cost V 5 bases and J 2 bases; bases outside gene matches: 8. The CDR3 loop spans 15 amino acids. The germline gives CDR1 MDHEN, CDR2 SYDVKM. The chain's CDR3 is CASSPPPAGQETQYF. As DNA, the CDR3 is TGTGCCAGCAGTCCTCCTCCAGCGGGGCAAGAGACCCAGTACTTC.

The V and J genes are TRBV5-1 and TRBJ2-7; a weak D match, TRBD1 (6 bases). V shed 4 bases and J shed 3 bases, with 14 bases lying between them. This CDR3 is built from 14 residues. The germline V gene encodes CDR1 SGHRS and CDR2 YFSETQ. CDR3 sequence reads: CASSLRDTGYEQYF. CDR3 nucleotides: TGCGCCAGCAGCCTACGGGACACGGGCTACGAGCAGTACTTC. Full variable domain (rest looked up from reference TRBV5-1 and TRBJ2-7): KAGVTQTPRYLIKTRGQQVTLSCSPISGHRSVSWYQQTPGQGLQFLFEYFSETQRNKGNFPGRFSGRQFSNSRSEMNVSTLELGDSALYLCASSLRDTGYEQYFGPGTRLTVT.

The V call is TRBV9, the J call TRBJ1-6; D perhaps matches TRBD1 (5 bases). Germline values: CDR1 SGDLS, CDR2 YYNGEE. V was pared by 3 bases and J by 5 bases, with 15 bases between. The CDR3 covers 16 residues. The CDR3 bases are TGTGCCAGCAGCGGATACACAGGAAGCAATAATTCACCCCTCCACTTT. The encoded protein is CASSGYTGSNNSPLHF.

The chain couples TRBV5-1 to TRBJ2-7; 10 bases agree with TRBD2. Germline assignment: CDR1 SGHRS and CDR2 YFSETQ. CDR3 length: 14 amino acids. V trimming: 2 bases; J trimming: 5 bases; junction bases outside the gene matches: 4. This CDR3 is CASSFSGRNHEQYF. CDR3 nucleotide sequence: TGCGCCAGCAGCTTTAGCGGGAGGAACCACGAGCAGTACTTC. The entire variable domain, with the rest obtained from reference TRBV5-1 and TRBJ2-7, is as follows: KAGVTQTPRYLIKTRGQQVTLSCSPISGHRSVSWYQQTPGQGLQFLFEYFSETQRNKGNFPGRFSGRQFSNSRSEMNVSTLELGDSALYLCASSFSGRNHEQYFGPGTRLTVT.

The rearrangement links TRBV4-2 to TRBJ2-3; D might be TRBD1 (6 bases). The germline V and J ends were trimmed by 0 bases and 4 bases, with 14 bases remaining between them. The germline CDR1 and CDR2 sequences are LGHNA and YNFKEQ. The CDR3 loop spans 16 amino acids. As DNA, the CDR3 is TGTGCCAGCAGCCAAGATGGGGACATGGGAGCAGATACGCAGTATTTT. Its protein product is CASSQDGDMGADTQYF.

The V and J genes are TRBV4-1 and TRBJ1-5; no definite D call. V gave up 0 bases and J gave up 1 base, with 7 bases separating them. Germline CDR1 reads MGHRA; CDR2 reads YSYEKL. The CDR3 has 15 residues. The CDR3: CASSQEIQSNQPQHF. DNA for the CDR3: TGCGCCAGCAGCCAAGAAATCCAAAGCAATCAGCCCCAGCATTTT.

This chain connects TRBV2 to TRBJ2-2; D gene ambiguous. The germline gives CDR1 SNHLY, CDR2 FYNNEI. CDR3 length: 13 residues. Trimming took off 4 bases at V and 7 bases at J, with 10 bases between the two ends. The CDR3 coding sequence is TGTGCCAGCAGTGCCGTAGCTGACGGGGAGCTGTTTTTT. Amino acid sequence: CASSAVADGELFF.

The rearrangement joins TRBV24-1 to TRBJ2-3; perhaps TRBD1 as D (6 bases). The CDR3 contains 17 residues. CDR1 and CDR2 from the germline V gene are KGHDR and SFDVKD. V was cut by 5 bases and J by 4 bases, with 21 bases left in between. The CDR3 DNA reads as TGTGCCACCAGTGCCGTAAAAATGGGGGCATCGGCAGATACGCAGTATTTT. It specifies CATSAVKMGASADTQYF.

This chain uses TRBV5-6 with TRBJ2-7; TRBD2 is a possible D gene (6 bases). Trimming shortened V by 4 bases and J by 0 bases, and 8 bases separated the two germline ends. The V gene's germline CDR1 is SGHDT and CDR2 YYEEEE. This CDR3 has 13 amino acids. The DNA of the CDR3 is TGTGCCAGCAGCCGCGGGGCCTCCTACGAGCAGTACTTC. Translation: CASSRGASYEQYF.

J is TRBJ2-7 and V is TRBV28, with 7 positions matching TRBD1. Trimming removed 8 bases from V and 2 bases from J; junction bases left unmatched: 9. CDR3 length: 14 amino acids. Germline V gives CDR1 MDHEN, CDR2 SYDVKM. CDR3 protein: CASSPGQSPYEQYF. For the CDR3, the DNA is TGTGCCAGCTCCCCGGGACAGAGTCCCTACGAGCAGTACTTC.

The gene calls are TRBV25-1 and TRBJ2-4; D perhaps matches TRBD2 (6 bases). V was trimmed by 3 bases and J by 0 bases, leaving 9 bases between them. Per germline, CDR1 MGHDK and CDR2 SYGVNS. This CDR3 has 15 amino acids. The DNA of the CDR3 is TGTGCCAGCAGTGATGGGGGGTTAGCCAAAAACATTCAGTACTTC. This encodes CASSDGGLAKNIQYF.

CDR3 nucleotide sequence: TGTGCCAGCAGTTCTTCTGAGCAGTTCTTC. Translation gives CASSSSEQFF. V gene TRBV12-3 or TRBV12-4 combines with J gene TRBJ2-1, with unresolved D. V lost 4 bases to trimming and J lost 9 bases, with 4 bases between them. CDR3 length equals 10 residues.

The CDR3 reads CASRQQGEPDSPLHF. CDR3 sequence (DNA): TGTGCCAGCAGACAGCAGGGGGAGCCCGATTCACCCCTCCACTTT. The chain carries TRBV28 and TRBJ1-6, with 7 bases matching TRBD1. The CDR3 is 15 amino acids. Germline V gene sequence: CDR1 MDHEN, CDR2 SYDVKM. J gave up 8 bases and V 6 bases, and 10 bases lay outside the gene matches.

The chain couples TRBV6-5 to TRBJ1-1, with D possibly TRBD1 on 6 matching bases. Germline assignment: CDR1 MNHEY and CDR2 SVGAGI. CDR3 length: 10 residues. In nucleotides, the CDR3 is TGTGCGACAGGAGGAACTGAAGCTTTCTTT. This sequence encodes CATGGTEAFF.

V gene TRBV28 combines with J gene TRBJ2-1, with 13 bases that match TRBD2. Losses at the gene ends were 4 bases for V and 8 bases for J; bases not matched to a gene: 14. Germline assignment: CDR1 MDHEN and CDR2 SYDVKM. The CDR3 has 18 residues. CDR3 protein: CASSSLMPTSGRRHEQFF. Here the CDR3 DNA reads TGTGCCAGCAGTTCCCTTATGCCGACTAGCGGGAGGAGACATGAGCAGTTCTTC.

The J gene is TRBJ1-5, the V gene TRBV5-4; D remains ambiguous. Trimming pared 3 bases from V and 6 bases from J, leaving 16 bases between. The CDR3 spans 15 residues. In germline, CDR1 is SGHNT, CDR2 YYREEE (reference sequence). For the CDR3, the DNA is TGTGCCAGCAGCTCTGGGCCCGGGGTTGGTCAGCCCCAGCATTTT. Translated, it gives CASSSGPGVGQPQHF.

The chain is built from TRBV24-1 and TRBJ1-5, with TRBD1 as a possible D gene (5 bases). V was pared by 4 bases and J by 3 bases, with 9 bases between. This CDR3 is built from 14 residues. Per germline, CDR1 KGHDR and CDR2 SFDVKD. The CDR3 loop reads CATSERTPNQPQHF. The CDR3 DNA reads TGTGCCACCAGTGAAAGGACACCCAATCAGCCCCAGCATTTT.

V gene TRBV9 combines with J gene TRBJ2-1; TRBD2 agrees at 12 bases. Per the germline V gene, CDR1 is SGDLS and CDR2 is YYNGEE. The CDR3 totals 14 residues. V was pared by 4 bases and J by 12 bases, with 8 bases of the junction left unmatched. In DNA form, the CDR3 reads TGTGCCAGCAGCCCCAGGACTAGCGGGATGAGGCAGTTCTTC. It translates to CASSPRTSGMRQFF. Looking up the rest from reference TRBV9 and TRBJ2-1 gives the full variable domain: DSGVTQTPKHLITATGQRVTLRCSPRSGDLSVYWYQQSLDQGLQFLIQYYNGEERAKGNILERFSAQQFPDLHSELNLSSLELGDSALYFCASSPRTSGMRQFFGPGTRLTVL.

This clone is a singleton in its sample. The chain joins TRBV3-1 (or the pseudogene TRBV3-2) to TRBJ2-1; 7 nucleotides match TRBD2. CDR3 length: 13 amino acids. Germline assignment: CDR1 LGHDT and CDR2 YNNKEL (reference sequence). J was trimmed by 9 bases and V by 4 bases; bases with no gene match: 6. The CDR3 DNA is TGTGCCAGCAGCCTAGGACTAGGAGGTGAGCAGTTCTTC. This sequence encodes CASSLGLGGEQFF.

The rearrangement links TRBV12-3 or TRBV12-4 to TRBJ1-2; tentatively, D is TRBD1 (6 bases). Trimming cost V 3 bases and J 8 bases, with 13 bases left between them. This CDR3 is built from 13 residues. CDR3 residues: CASSFVRDNGYTF. CDR3 sequence (DNA): TGTGCCAGCAGTTTCGTCAGGGACAACGGCTACACCTTC.